This entry lists 16 T cell receptor beta chains sequenced from one sample in a study of cytomegalovirus exposure and HLA in healthy donors. Researchers ran the PCR with 60 Vbeta and 13 Jbeta primers. Assay: immunoSEQ multiplex PCR; the TCRdb copy retains only in-frame clones and omits some. This sample's table reports about 75,000 clones. The source material was PBMCs. The receptors were sampled from a man aged 18 to 29 in good health and CMV-seropositive.

The chain uses TRBV11-2 and TRBJ2-1, with D perhaps matching TRBD2 (5 bases). Germline V gene data show CDR1 as SGHAT and CDR2 as FQNNGV. The CDR3 length is 15 residues. Trimming removed 0 bases at V and 3 bases at J, with 9 bases between. Here the CDR3 reads CASSLDGLVYNEQFF. The CDR3 nucleotides are TGTGCCAGCAGCTTAGATGGACTGGTCTACAATGAGCAGTTCTTC.

The V and J genes are TRBV9 and TRBJ1-3, with 7 positions matching TRBD1. Germline V gene sequence: CDR1 SGDLS, CDR2 YYNGEE. This CDR3 comprises 16 residues. V shed 1 base and J 3 bases; nucleotides not matched to a gene: 7. CDR3 residues: CASSVFGGGNGNTIYF. DNA for the CDR3: TGTGCCAGCAGCGTATTCGGAGGGGGCAATGGAAACACCATATATTTT.

This rearrangement joins TRBV6-5 to TRBJ2-1; 11 nucleotides align to TRBD2. Germline CDR1 and CDR2: MNHEY and SVGAGI. Trimming took 5 bases from V and 5 from J; bases not matched to a gene: 5. The length of the CDR3 is 15 residues. CDR3 amino acids: CASSNAGLADNEQFF. In nucleotides, the CDR3 is TGTGCCAGCAGTAATGCGGGACTAGCGGACAATGAGCAGTTCTTC.

This chain joins TRBV9 and TRBJ1-1, with D unresolved. This CDR3 is 14 amino acids long. Trimming stripped 1 base from V and 0 bases from J, with 7 bases between. Germline-derived CDR1 and CDR2 are SGDLS and YYNGEE. This CDR3 is CASSVYNVNTEAFF. In nucleotides, the CDR3 is TGTGCCAGCAGCGTATACAACGTGAACACTGAAGCTTTCTTT.

The rearrangement joins TRBV15 to TRBJ1-1, with TRBD1 matching over 7 bases. CDR1 and CDR2 (germline): LNHNV, YYDKDF (reference sequence). The CDR3 is 15 amino acids. V gave up 3 bases and J gave up 4 bases; unmatched junction bases: 8. CDR3 sequence reads: CATSSYRTGGTEAFF. CDR3 nucleotide sequence: TGTGCCACCAGCAGCTACCGGACAGGAGGCACTGAAGCTTTCTTT.

This CDR3 is CASSIVSSSDTQYF. CDR3 bases: TGTGCCAGTAGTATTGTTAGTAGTTCAGATACGCAGTATTTT. This chain connects TRBV19 to TRBJ2-3; D is uncertain. V was shortened by 3 bases and J by 4 bases, with 11 bases between the two germline ends. Germline CDR1 LNHDA, CDR2 SQIVND (reference sequence). This CDR3 is 14 amino acids long.

Worth noting for this clone: One end of the junction does not line up with germline, which may come from a read error. In the same sample, other DNA sequences code for this CDR3. V and J are TRBV7-6 and TRBJ2-5; D might be TRBD2 (5 bases). CDR3 length: 15 amino acids. Germline V lookup: CDR1 SGHVS, CDR2 FNYEAQ. The CDR3 spells CASSHTRGKQETQYF. DNA for the CDR3: TGCGCCAGCAGCCACACACGAGGGAAGCAAGAGACCCAGTACTTC.

The CDR3 nucleotides read TGTGCCAGCACCCCGACGGGGGGGGTGAATGAGCAGTTCTTC. Its translation is CASTPTGGVNEQFF. This sequence joins TRBV28 and TRBJ2-1; 8 bases are a match to TRBD2. This CDR3 contains 14 residues. Germline V gene lookup returns CDR1 MDHEN and CDR2 SYDVKM. V was clipped by 7 bases and J by 7 bases; unmatched bases: 9.

This chain uses TRBV4-1 with TRBJ2-1, with 8 nucleotides matching TRBD1. Germline V gene data show CDR1 as MGHRA and CDR2 as YSYEKL. V trimming: 4 bases; J trimming: 4 bases; junction bases outside the gene matches: 9. The CDR3 covers 16 residues. This chain's CDR3 is CASSRTGTGAYNEQFF. CDR3 nucleotides: TGCGCCAGCAGCCGGACAGGGACGGGGGCTTACAATGAGCAGTTCTTC.

A word on this clone: The same CDR3 arises from other DNA sequences in this sample as well. V usage is TRBV30 and J usage is TRBJ1-5; D remains unclear. This CDR3 is 13 amino acids long. Trimming removed 1 base at V and 2 bases at J, with 6 bases between. Germline V gene data show CDR1 as GTSNPN and CDR2 as SVGIG (reference sequence). The CDR3 loop reads CAWSDRGNQPQHF. DNA for the CDR3: TGTGCCTGGAGTGACCGGGGCAATCAGCCCCAGCATTTT. The whole variable domain, filled in from reference TRBV30 and TRBJ1-5, reads SQTIHQWPATLVQPVGSPLSLECTVEGTSNPNLYWYRQAAGRGLQLLFYSVGIGQISSEVPQNLSASRPQDRQFILSSKKLLLSDSGFYLCAWSDRGNQPQHFGDGTRLSIL.

The chain recombines TRBV7-9 with TRBJ2-2; 7 nucleotides align to TRBD1. CDR1 is SEHNR and CDR2 is FQNEAQ in the germline V gene (reference sequence). V gave up 5 bases and J gave up 3 bases; unmatched junction bases: 6. CDR3 length equals 15 residues. CDR3 nucleotides: TGTGCCAGCAGCGCCTGGGACAGCTACACCGGGGAGCTGTTTTTT. It codes for CASSAWDSYTGELFF.

To note about this clone: An end of the junction differs from the germline gene, which may be a read error. The V call is TRBV9, the J call TRBJ1-1; 8 nucleotides align to TRBD1. The germline CDR1 and CDR2 sequences are SGDLS and YYNGEE. This CDR3 comprises 16 residues. The CDR3 DNA reads as TGTGCCAGCAGCGTAGGGGACAGGATAGGAAACACTGAAGCTTCCTTT. This gives the protein CASSVGDRIGNTEASF. Using reference TRBV9 and TRBJ1-1 for the parts outside the CDR3, the full variable domain is DSGVTQTPKHLITATGQRVTLRCSPRSGDLSVYWYQQSLDQGLQFLIQYYNGEERAKGNILERFSAQQFPDLHSELNLSSLELGDSALYFCASSVGDRIGNTEASFGQGTRLTVV.

The V and J genes are TRBV7-8 and TRBJ1-1; weak D call: TRBD1 (5 bases). The ends were cut back, 5 bases at V and 0 bases at J, with 22 bases in the middle. The CDR3 totals 18 residues. The V gene's germline CDR1 is SGHVS and CDR2 FQNEAQ. In DNA form, the CDR3 reads TGTGCCAGCAGCAAACTCCAGCTTTATGGGGGGATGAACACTGAAGCTTTCTTT. It translates to CASSKLQLYGGMNTEAFF. Based on the CDR3 plus reference TRBV7-8 and TRBJ1-1, the full variable domain is GAGVSQSPRYKVAKRGQDVALRCDPISGHVSLFWYQQALGQGPEFLTYFQNEAQLDKSGLPSDRFFAERPEGSVSTLKIQRTQQEDSAVYLCASSKLQLYGGMNTEAFFGQGTRLTVV.

The J gene is TRBJ1-2, the V gene TRBV5-1; 7 positions match TRBD1. Per germline, CDR1 SGHRS and CDR2 YFSETQ. CDR3 length: 14 residues. After removal of 0 bases from V and 2 bases from J, the junction contained 1 base not matched to a gene. Here the CDR3 reads CASSLGDRNYGYTF. CDR3 coding DNA: TGCGCCAGCAGCTTGGGGGACAGAAACTATGGCTACACCTTC.

This rearrangement joins TRBV4-1 to TRBJ2-2, with 8 bases lining up with TRBD1. The ends lost 4 bases at V and 6 bases at J; junction bases unmatched: 10. The CDR3 has 16 amino acids. Germline loops: CDR1 MGHRA, CDR2 YSYEKL. The chain's CDR3 is CASSPTGTGRSGELFF. The CDR3 bases are TGCGCCAGCAGCCCCACGGGGACAGGACGTTCCGGGGAGCTGTTTTTT.

This chain links TRBV5-1 with TRBJ1-4, with TRBD1 as a possible D gene (6 bases). Germline V gene sequence: CDR1 SGHRS, CDR2 YFSETQ. Deletions cut 4 bases from V and 8 bases from J, with 15 bases between. CDR3 length equals 14 residues. In DNA form, the CDR3 reads TGCGCCAGCAGCCGAACAGGGATGTACGAAAAACTGTTTTTT. Translating it yields CASSRTGMYEKLFF.